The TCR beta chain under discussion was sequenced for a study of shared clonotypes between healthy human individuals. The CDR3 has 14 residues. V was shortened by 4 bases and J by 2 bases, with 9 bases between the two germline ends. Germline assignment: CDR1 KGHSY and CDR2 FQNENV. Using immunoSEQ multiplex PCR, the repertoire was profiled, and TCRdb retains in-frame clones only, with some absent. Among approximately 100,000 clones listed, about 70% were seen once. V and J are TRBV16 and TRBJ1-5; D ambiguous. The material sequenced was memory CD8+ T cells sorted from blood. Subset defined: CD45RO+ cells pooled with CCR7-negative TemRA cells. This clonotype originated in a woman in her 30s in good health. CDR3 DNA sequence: TGTGCCAGCAGCCCGCCCCCGGGCAATCAGCCCCAGCATTTT. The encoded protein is CASSPPPGNQPQHF.